This T cell receptor beta chain was captured by sequencing in a study of blood T cell repertoires in COVID-19. Across the whole study: COVID-19 samples, acute and convalescent, were from the United States, Italy and Spain.

Germline CDR1 is MNHEY and CDR2 is SVGAGI. The CDR3 covers 15 residues. J was trimmed by 4 bases and V by 1 base; bases with no gene match: 1. Method: immunoSEQ multiplex PCR; TCRdb's copy keeps in-frame clones and lacks some. The sample has 110,000 to 150,000 clones; around 90% are singletons. Sequenced sample: peripheral blood. The J gene is TRBJ2-1, the V gene TRBV6-5; 10 nucleotides match TRBD1. The sequence was obtained from a woman in her sixties or seventies with acute or convalescent COVID-19. DNA for the CDR3: TGTGCCAGCAGTTACTGGGACAGGGGTTACAATGAGCAGTTCTTC. This encodes CASSYWDRGYNEQFF.